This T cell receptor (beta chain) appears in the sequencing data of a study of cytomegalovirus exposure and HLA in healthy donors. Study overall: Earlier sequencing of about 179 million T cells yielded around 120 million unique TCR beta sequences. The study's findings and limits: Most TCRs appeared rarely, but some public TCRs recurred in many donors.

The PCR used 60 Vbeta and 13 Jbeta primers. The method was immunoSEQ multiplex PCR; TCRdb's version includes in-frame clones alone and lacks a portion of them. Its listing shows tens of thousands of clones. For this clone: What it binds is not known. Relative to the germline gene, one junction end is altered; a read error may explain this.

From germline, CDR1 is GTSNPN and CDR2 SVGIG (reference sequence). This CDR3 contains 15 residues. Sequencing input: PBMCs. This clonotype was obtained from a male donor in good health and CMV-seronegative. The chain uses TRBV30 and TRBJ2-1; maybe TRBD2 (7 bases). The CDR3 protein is CAGRVQGHFNNEQFF. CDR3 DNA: TGTGCCGGGAGGGTCCAGGGACACTTTAACAATGAGCAGTTCTTC.